This is a list of T cell receptor beta chains from one sample in a study of blood T cells in healthy people across ages. MiXCR, applied by TCRdb to the 5' RACE reads, yields one record per CDR3 protein. Among over 750,000 distinct CDR3 sequences, 20% to 25% were seen once, and the ten largest hold 9.4%. The data also belong to a second study, concerning T cells of mothers and their children.

The sequenced material came from blood. The receptors were gathered from a boy younger than 18 in good health. The conserved cysteine and the conserved F or W are not part of the CDR3 here. Fields, in order: J gene, clone size, V gene, CDR3 protein. Rows give clone size only sometimes, using once, few, many, or a class for an expanded clone.

TRBJ2-5 NA TRBV5-1 ASSWKGDGETQY
TRBJ2-7 NA TRBV7-2 ASSMGLAGGPLEQY
TRBJ2-7 few TRBV6-2/TRBV6-3 ASSSGLAVEQY
TRBJ2-7 few TRBV28 ASSSPQEQY
TRBJ1-2 few TRBV7-2 ASSFYRDARGYT
TRBJ2-5 NA TRBV12-3/TRBV12-4 ASSRTTWETQY
TRBJ1-1 NA TRBV12-3/TRBV12-4 ASSPWGEPQNTEAF
TRBJ1-6 once TRBV6-4 ASSQTGLSSPLH
TRBJ2-7 few TRBV28 ASSPGTSGFYEQY
TRBJ2-6 few TRBV12-3/TRBV12-4 ASSFLKLSGANVLT
TRBJ1-6 NA TRBV6-5 ASSRVYNSPLH